This T cell receptor beta chain is drawn from a study of blood T cell repertoires in COVID-19 (dated by TCRdb to 2018 to 2020). For the wider study: The collaborator samples originated in the United States, Italy and Spain and spanned the acute and convalescent phases of COVID-19. Sample metadata almost always included a de-identified subject ID, COVID-19 status, age in years and sex. The prospective study material was composed of cDNA or gDNA derived from T cells, B-cell-depleted T cells, or PBMCs. Samples came from the ongoing ImmuneRACE study (first 160 participants) plus 1,254 subjects from 6 global collaborators. HLA class I and class II types, where available, came from metadata supplied by the sample provider rather than from assay-based typing. The repertoires were released in a freely available public database intended as a resource for research on the immune response to SARS-CoV-2. The dataset comprised deeply sampled blood TCRbeta repertoires from subjects exposed to, actively infected with, or recovered from COVID-19.

Whole blood was collected in K2EDTA tubes by collaborating institutions according to the institutions' own protocols. For TCRbeta analysis, collaborator samples were shipped as frozen whole blood, as isolated PBMCs, or as DNA extracted from either sample type. Concerning this clone itself: Its antigen is currently not known. The record has no base qualities; no much larger clone is one base away.

The paper's findings and limits, for the study overall: The quantity of clinical and demographic metadata differed by source and by participant and was supplied without curation.

TCRbeta CDR3 regions were amplified from genomic DNA by means of the immunoSEQ Assay, a bias-controlled multiplex PCR. The original pipeline was this. The number of nucleated cells in each sample was estimated by amplification of reference gene primers within the assay. Sequence reads were collapsed and filtered to measure the absolute abundance of every unique TCRbeta CDR3 rearrangement. For each sample, productive Simpson clonality was calculated as the square root of Simpson's diversity index across productive rearrangements. TCRdb obtained this table from immuneACCESS and retained in-frame rearrangements with V and J assigned. These tables miss some clones; where compared with another copy, unresolved V genes account for less than half of the shortfall, and the remainder is unexplained. V, J and clone size derive from that table, while D and trimming were established from the DNA sequence. The sample table holds 50,000 or so clones, of which roughly 87% were seen once. The top ten hold over 5.5% of the sample.

The clonotype was recovered from a man aged 45-65 years with active COVID-19. The sample taken for sequencing was peripheral blood.

The nucleotide sequence reads TGTGCCAGCAGCCCCTCAGACAGGGTGGGGTACAATGAGCAGTTCTTC. The resulting protein is CASSPSDRVGYNEQFF. Recombination linked TRBV7-9 to TRBJ2-1; 7 of the junction bases match TRBD1. Relative to germline, V is missing 5 bases and J is missing 4 bases, with 11 bases of the junction outside any gene match. The CDR3 has 16 amino acids, counting the end cysteine and phenylalanine. The entry retains the CDR3 DNA only, 48 bases that are in frame from base 1. The germline V gene encodes CDR1 SEHNR and CDR2 FQNEAQ (reference sequence).